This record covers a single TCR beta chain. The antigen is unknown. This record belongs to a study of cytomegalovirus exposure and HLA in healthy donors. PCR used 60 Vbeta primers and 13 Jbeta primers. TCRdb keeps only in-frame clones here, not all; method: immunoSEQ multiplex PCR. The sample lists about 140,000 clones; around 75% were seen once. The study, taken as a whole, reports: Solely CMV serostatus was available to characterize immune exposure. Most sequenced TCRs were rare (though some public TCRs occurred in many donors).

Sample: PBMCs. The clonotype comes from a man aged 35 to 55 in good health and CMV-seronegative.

The CDR3 DNA reads TGCAGCGTTGCCCGGGACAGGGATTACGACGAGCAGTACTTC. Its translation is CSVARDRDYDEQYF. The chain uses TRBV29-1 and TRBJ2-7; 9 bases are a match to TRBD1. The V and J ends lost 4 bases and 5 bases, in that order; junction bases with no gene match: 9. This CDR3 contains 14 residues. Germline V gene lookup returns CDR1 SQVTM and CDR2 ANQGSEA.